This is a list of T cell receptor beta chains from one sample in a study of blood T cell repertoires in COVID-19. Sequencing used immunoSEQ multiplex PCR; TCRdb keeps in-frame clones, though not all of them. The sample yields about 250,000 clones, about 80% seen once. Material for sequencing was peripheral blood. The receptors come from an elderly woman with active or convalescent COVID-19. Both conserved end residues are part of each CDR3. A D gene is named only where the DNA matches it firmly. Not all rows give a size; the values are once, few, many and, for expanded clones, a class.

>TRBD1|TRBJ1-6|TRBV10-3|15|-
CAISFSGQGNSPLHF
TGTGCCATCAGTTTTTCGGGACAGGGAAATTCACCCCTCCACTTT
>-|TRBJ1-5|TRBV18|14|once
CASSLGDSNQPQHF
TGTGCCAGCTCACTAGGGGATAGCAATCAGCCCCAGCATTTT
>-|TRBJ1-4|TRBV5-1|14|-
CASSLDRTNEKLFF
TGCGCCAGCAGCTTGGACAGGACTAATGAAAAACTGTTTTTT
>-|TRBJ1-2|TRBV4-2|13|-
CASSQSPIYGYTF
TGTGCCAGCAGCCAGTCTCCTATCTATGGCTACACCTTC
>TRBD1|TRBJ2-3|TRBV19|16|-
CASSIGTGLSTDTQYF
TGTGCCAGTAGTATAGGGACAGGGCTTAGCACAGATACGCAGTATTTT
>-|TRBJ1-2|TRBV6-5|14|-
CASSLDRANYGYTF
TGTGCCAGCAGTCTGGACAGAGCTAACTATGGCTACACCTTC
>-|TRBJ1-1|TRBV18|14|-
CASSPPIRNTEAFF
TGTGCCAGCTCACCACCCATCAGGAACACTGAAGCTTTCTTT
>-|TRBJ2-3|TRBV5-1|14|-
CASSYGLDADTQYF
TGCGCCAGCAGCTATGGACTGGATGCGGATACGCAGTATTTT
>-|TRBJ1-3|TRBV6-1|16|-
CASSAQGPFLGNTIYF
TGTGCCAGCAGTGCACAGGGTCCCTTCCTCGGAAACACCATATATTTT
>TRBD2|TRBJ2-7|TRBV7-9|14|-
CASSLAGGFLEQYF
TGTGCCAGCAGCCTAGCGGGAGGATTCTTAGAGCAGTACTTC
>TRBD2|TRBJ2-1|TRBV3-1/TRBV3-2|17|-
CASSSAGRASSYNEQFF
TGTGCCAGCAGTTCTGCCGGGAGGGCCTCCTCCTACAATGAGCAGTTCTTC
>-|TRBJ1-3|TRBV5-1|15|-
CASSLEGAAGNTIYF
TGCGCCAGCAGCTTGGAAGGGGCTGCTGGAAACACCATATATTTT
>TRBD1|TRBJ2-1|TRBV6-5|15|-
CASSYSRTGAHEQFF
TGTGCCAGCAGTTACTCTAGGACAGGGGCCCATGAGCAGTTCTTC
>TRBD1|TRBJ2-2|TRBV6-5|14|few
CASRPTRGPGELFF
TGTGCCAGCAGACCGACCAGGGGGCCCGGGGAGCTGTTTTTT
>-|TRBJ2-7|TRBV21-1|15|once
CASRKIAGGTYEQYF
TGTGCCAGCAGGAAAATAGCGGGAGGGACCTACGAGCAGTACTTC
>-|TRBJ2-7|TRBV3-1/TRBV3-2|13|-
CASSPAVRSEQYF
TGTGCCAGCAGCCCCGCGGTCCGTTCCGAGCAGTACTTC
>-|TRBJ1-4|TRBV20-1|15|-
CSASRFGATNEKLFF
TGCAGTGCTAGTAGGTTCGGGGCAACTAATGAAAAACTGTTTTTT
>TRBD1|TRBJ2-3|TRBV15|14|once
CATSARQGYDTQYF
TGTGCCACCAGCGCCCGACAGGGGTACGATACGCAGTATTTT
>TRBD1|TRBJ2-1|TRBV6-5|14|-
CASSSWDSYNEQFF
TGTGCCAGCAGTTCCTGGGACAGCTACAATGAGCAGTTCTTC
>-|TRBJ1-2|TRBV20-1|12|once
CSASSQGYGYTF
TGCAGTGCTAGTTCGCAGGGCTATGGCTACACCTTC
>-|TRBJ1-2|TRBV5-1|14|many
CASSFGRASYGYTF
TGCGCCAGCAGCTTTGGCAGGGCCTCCTATGGCTACACCTTC
>TRBD1|TRBJ1-5|TRBV2|14|-
CASSKQGTRQPQHF
TGTGCCAGCAGTAAACAGGGGACGCGACAGCCCCAGCATTTT
>TRBD1|TRBJ1-1|TRBV25-1|13|-
CASRGQVGTEAFF
TGTGCCAGCAGAGGACAGGTGGGCACTGAAGCTTTCTTT
>TRBD2|TRBJ2-1|TRBV5-1|15|-
CASSMTTAGVNEQFF
TGCGCCAGCAGCATGACTACGGCGGGAGTGAATGAGCAGTTCTTC
>TRBD1|TRBJ2-5|TRBV10-2|15|-
CASSEGTGSWETQYF
TGCGCCAGCAGTGAGGGGACAGGGAGCTGGGAGACCCAGTACTTC
>-|TRBJ1-1|TRBV18|16|-
CASSPAQGTLHTEAFF
TGTGCCAGCTCACCAGCGCAGGGGACCCTCCACACTGAAGCTTTCTTT
>-|TRBJ1-2|TRBV10-1|16|-
CASSEGGDTSTYGYTF
TGCGCCAGCAGTGAGGGGGGGGACACTTCTACATATGGCTACACCTTC
>TRBD1|TRBJ1-3|TRBV6-5|13|-
CASRDTGANTIYF
TGTGCCAGCAGGGACACAGGGGCGAACACCATATATTTT
>TRBD2|TRBJ2-1|TRBV28|12|-
CASSSGLAGGFF
TGTGCCAGCAGTTCCGGACTAGCGGGGGGGTTCTTC
>TRBD1|TRBJ1-5|TRBV5-5|14|-
CASSPQGSNQPQHF
TGTGCCAGCAGCCCACAGGGGAGCAATCAGCCCCAGCATTTT
>-|TRBJ2-1|TRBV28|16|-
CASSQTGYLIRAEQFF
TGTGCCAGCAGTCAAACAGGGTACCTAATTCGTGCTGAGCAGTTCTTC
>TRBD2|TRBJ2-2|TRBV11-2|16|-
CASSFLAGGFTGELFF
TGTGCCAGCAGCTTTTTGGCGGGGGGGTTCACCGGGGAGCTGTTTTTT
>-|TRBJ1-1|TRBV29-1|12|-
CSDRGGNTEAFF
TGCAGCGACAGAGGGGGGAACACTGAAGCTTTCTTT
>-|TRBJ1-1|TRBV2|15|-
CASSEARIKNTEAFF
TGTGCCAGCAGTGAAGCGAGGATAAAGAACACTGAAGCTTTCTTT
>-|TRBJ2-3|TRBV4-1|16|-
CASSQGGPAGRVTQYF
TGCGCCAGCAGCCAAGGAGGGCCGGCCGGGCGGGTTACGCAGTATTTT
>TRBD2|TRBJ2-7|TRBV3-1/TRBV3-2|16|-
CASSQGSAGAVREQYF
TGTGCCAGCAGCCAGGGTTCCGCGGGAGCGGTGAGGGAGCAGTACTTC
>TRBD1|TRBJ1-2|TRBV24-1|13|few
CATSPQGNYGYTF
TGTGCCACCAGTCCACAGGGGAACTATGGCTACACCTTC
>TRBD1|TRBJ1-4|TRBV28|14|-
CASSGQDLNEKLFF
TGTGCCAGCAGTGGACAGGACTTAAATGAAAAACTGTTTTTT
>-|TRBJ1-1|TRBV12-3/TRBV12-4|11|-
CASIVYTEAFF
TGTGCCAGCATCGTTTACACTGAAGCTTTCTTT
>-|TRBJ1-5|TRBV11-2|13|once
CASSRGGTSRRHF
TGTGCCAGCAGCCGTGGTGGGACATCCCGCCGGCATTTT
>TRBD1|TRBJ1-3|TRBV6-1|18|few
CASSEGTGGSMSGNTIYF
TGTGCCAGCAGTGAAGGGACAGGGGGCAGCATGTCTGGAAACACCATATATTTT
>TRBD1|TRBJ1-5|TRBV28|16|-
CASSLWGQGPGQPQHF
TGTGCCAGCAGTTTATGGGGACAGGGACCCGGTCAGCCCCAGCATTTT
>TRBD2|TRBJ2-7|TRBV5-1|15|once
CASSQGLAGIYEQYF
TGCGCCAGCAGCCAGGGACTAGCGGGAATCTACGAGCAGTACTTC
>TRBD1|TRBJ1-2|TRBV5-6|15|-
CASSFNSAGGYGYTF
TGTGCCAGCAGCTTCAATTCGGCAGGGGGCTATGGCTACACCTTC
>TRBD1|TRBJ1-5|TRBV24-1|16|-
CATSDSLGQGAQPQHF
TGTGCCACCAGTGATTCATTGGGACAGGGGGCTCAGCCCCAGCATTTT
>-|TRBJ1-2|TRBV28|15|few
CASTTIGTQRYGYTF
TGTGCCAGCACCACCATAGGAACTCAGAGGTATGGCTACACCTTC
>TRBD1|TRBJ1-2|TRBV11-2|13|-
CASSEGQDYGYTF
TGTGCCAGCAGCGAGGGACAGGACTATGGCTACACCTTC
>-|TRBJ2-3|TRBV10-3|16|-
CAISPFVSGSTDTQYF
TGTGCCATCAGTCCGTTCGTGAGCGGAAGCACAGATACGCAGTATTTT